These 14 T cell receptor beta chains originate from one sample sequenced in a study of memory CD4+ T cells and cytomegalovirus serostatus. The table came from immunoSEQ multiplex PCR; TCRdb's copy has only in-frame clones and leaves some out. The repertoire holds approximately 60,000 clones, about 68% seen once, with under 3% in the top ten. Single viable CD3+CD4+CD8-CD45RO+ cells were sorted as the memory CD4+ T cells. Sequencing was performed on memory CD4+ T cells from blood. The receptor source for this set is an adult in good health and CMV-seropositive.

This sequence joins TRBV19 and TRBJ2-2; D not certain. Trimming removed 4 bases at V and 5 bases at J, with 8 bases between. Germline V gene data show CDR1 as LNHDA and CDR2 as SQIVND (reference sequence). This CDR3 region has 13 residues. Here the CDR3 DNA reads TGTGCCAGTAGTAGGAGTTGGACCGGGGAGCTGTTTTTT. It is translated as CASSRSWTGELFF. Based on the CDR3 plus reference TRBV19 and TRBJ2-2, the full variable domain is DGGITQSPKYLFRKEGQNVTLSCEQNLNHDAMYWYRQDPGQGLRLIYYSQIVNDFQKGDIAEGYSVSREKKESFPLTVTSAQKNPTAFYLCASSRSWTGELFFGEGSRLTVL.

This sequence joins TRBV10-3 and TRBJ2-1; D is perhaps TRBD1 (5 bases). The V end lost 7 bases, the J end lost 9 bases, and 16 bases lay between the germline ends. The germline CDR1 and CDR2 sequences are ENHRY and SYGVKD. The CDR3 totals 13 residues. CDR3 coding DNA: TGTGCCATCAACCCACAGGTTGGTGGTGAGCAGTTCTTC. It encodes CAINPQVGGEQFF.

Only a few counts were recorded for this clone. This chain connects TRBV6-6 to TRBJ1-3; tentative D call: TRBD1 (6 bases). The CDR3 runs 14 residues. The germline V and J ends were trimmed by 11 bases and 0 bases, with 14 bases remaining between them. CDR1 MNHNY and CDR2 SVGAGI come from the germline V gene (reference sequence). This chain's CDR3 is CAGGDGSSGNTIYF. The CDR3 bases are TGTGCCGGGGGCGACGGGAGCTCTGGAAACACCATATATTTT.

V usage is TRBV7-9 and J usage is TRBJ2-1; 11 bases are shared with TRBD1. J lost 7 bases, V lost 8 bases, and 13 bases had no gene match. Germline CDR1 is SEHNR and CDR2 is FQNEAQ (reference sequence). The length of the CDR3 is 16 residues. This CDR3 reads CASASWTGGAGNEQFF. The CDR3 bases are TGTGCCAGCGCCTCCTGGACAGGGGGCGCTGGGAATGAGCAGTTCTTC. Looking up the rest from reference TRBV7-9 and TRBJ2-1 gives the full variable domain: DTGVSQNPRHKITKRGQNVTFRCDPISEHNRLYWYRQTLGQGPEFLTYFQNEAQLEKSRLLSDRFSAERPKGSFSTLEIQRTEQGDSAMYLCASASWTGGAGNEQFFGPGTRLTVL.

The chain couples TRBV20-1 to TRBJ2-3; no reliable D call. Germline CDR1 and CDR2: DFQATT and SNEGSKA (reference sequence). CDR3 length: 10 amino acids. Trimming cost V 3 bases and J 6 bases, with 4 bases left between them. CDR3 DNA sequence: TGCAGTGCTAGTAGGGATACGCAGTATTTT. It translates to CSASRDTQYF.

The chain employs TRBV2 and TRBJ1-5; D not resolved. V lost 6 bases and J 5 bases, leaving 11 bases between the germline ends. The CDR3 totals 13 residues. Germline CDR1 is SNHLY and CDR2 is FYNNEI. CDR3 sequence (DNA): TGTGCCAGCAGCAAAATTCGGGATCAGCCCCAGCATTTT. Amino acid sequence: CASSKIRDQPQHF.

The rearrangement links TRBV30 to TRBJ2-2, with 7 bases that match TRBD1. V shed 3 bases, J shed 7 bases, and the junction held 5 bases outside the gene matches. The germline V gene has CDR1 GTSNPN and CDR2 SVGIG (reference sequence). This CDR3 has 13 amino acids. The CDR3 spells CAWRRQGSGELFF. The CDR3 nucleotides are TGTGCCTGGAGACGACAGGGTAGCGGGGAGCTGTTTTTT. The complete variable domain, with remaining parts taken from reference TRBV30 and TRBJ2-2, reads SQTIHQWPATLVQPVGSPLSLECTVEGTSNPNLYWYRQAAGRGLQLLFYSVGIGQISSEVPQNLSASRPQDRQFILSSKKLLLSDSGFYLCAWRRQGSGELFFGEGSRLTVL.

The CDR3: CARSEQFF. Here the CDR3 DNA reads TGCGCGAGGAGTGAGCAGTTCTTC. This chain links TRBV5-1 with TRBJ2-1; D is undetermined. Germline V gene lookup returns CDR1 SGHRS and CDR2 YFSETQ. The CDR3 contains 8 residues.

The chain employs TRBV7-2 and TRBJ2-2; D is ambiguous. Germline CDR1 reads SGHTA; CDR2 reads FQGNSA. The CDR3 extends over 13 amino acids. V lost 1 base to trimming and J lost 7 bases, with 7 bases between them. The CDR3 sequence is CASSLEALGELFF. The CDR3 DNA follows: TGTGCCAGCAGCTTAGAAGCGCTCGGGGAGCTGTTTTTT.

The chain recombines TRBV19 with TRBJ1-5; tentatively, D is TRBD1 (5 bases). The CDR3 is made up of 16 amino acids. Germline V gene data show CDR1 as LNHDA and CDR2 as SQIVND (reference sequence). Trimming stripped 4 bases from V and 3 bases from J, with 16 bases between. In nucleotides, the CDR3 is TGTGCCAGTAGTACGATAGCGACAGCTACCAATCAGCCCCAGCATTTT. This sequence encodes CASSTIATATNQPQHF.

V and J are TRBV6-5 and TRBJ2-7; D could derive from TRBD1 or TRBD2 (5 bases each). Trimming shortened V by 4 bases and J by 2 bases, and 15 bases separated the two germline ends. Germline CDR1 and CDR2: MNHEY and SVGAGI. The CDR3 covers 15 residues. CDR3 DNA sequence: TGTGCCAGCAGTTTTACCGGGACCGCCGCCTACGAGCAGTACTTC. It translates to CASSFTGTAAYEQYF.

The chain has TRBV30 and TRBJ1-4; D is ambiguous. Germline V gene data show CDR1 as GTSNPN and CDR2 as SVGIG (reference sequence). V was cut by 2 bases and J by 2 bases, with 6 bases left in between. The CDR3 runs to 13 residues. CDR3 sequence: CAWSQRTNEKLFF. The CDR3 coding sequence is TGTGCCTGGAGTCAGCGGACTAATGAAAAACTGTTTTTT.

The chain carries TRBV19 and TRBJ2-6; 7 positions match TRBD1. The CDR3 extends over 16 amino acids. The J segment lost 0 bases and the V segment lost 3 bases, leaving 2 bases of the junction unmatched. CDR1 and CDR2 from the germline V gene are LNHDA and SQIVND (reference sequence). The CDR3, as DNA: TGTGCCAGTAGTATCGCAGGGGGCTCTGGGGCCAACGTCCTGACTTTC. Encoded protein: CASSIAGGSGANVLTF.

V usage is TRBV7-9 and J usage is TRBJ1-2, with 9 bases that match TRBD1. The CDR3 sequence is 14 residues long. Germline trimming cut 7 bases from V and 4 bases from J; bases unmatched to any gene: 7. The germline gives CDR1 SEHNR, CDR2 FQNEAQ (reference sequence). CDR3 coding DNA: TGTGCCAGCACGCACAGGGGGCGCGTCTATGGCTACACCTTC. Amino acids: CASTHRGRVYGYTF.